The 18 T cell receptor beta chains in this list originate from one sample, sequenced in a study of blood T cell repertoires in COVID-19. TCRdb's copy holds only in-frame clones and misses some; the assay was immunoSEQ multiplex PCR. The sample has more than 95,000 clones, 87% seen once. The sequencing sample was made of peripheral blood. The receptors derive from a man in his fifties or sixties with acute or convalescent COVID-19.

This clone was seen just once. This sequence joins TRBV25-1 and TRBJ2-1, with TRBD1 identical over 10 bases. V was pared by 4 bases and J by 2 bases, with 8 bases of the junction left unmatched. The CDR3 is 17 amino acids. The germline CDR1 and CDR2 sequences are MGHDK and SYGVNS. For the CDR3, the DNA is TGTGCCAGCAGTGGCGCACCGGGGACAGGGGCCTACAATGAGCAGTTCTTC. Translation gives CASSGAPGTGAYNEQFF.

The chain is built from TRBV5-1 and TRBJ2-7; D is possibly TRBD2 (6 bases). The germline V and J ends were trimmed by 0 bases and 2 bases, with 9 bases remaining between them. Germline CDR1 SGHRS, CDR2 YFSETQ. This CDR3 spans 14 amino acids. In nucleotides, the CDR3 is TGCGCCAGCAGCTTGGTCGGAGGGGCCTACGAGCAGTACTTC. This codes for CASSLVGGAYEQYF.

Here the CDR3 DNA reads TGTGCCAGCAGTGATCCTCTCGGACAGGTCCGGAAGACCCAGTACTTC. The encoded protein is CASSDPLGQVRKTQYF. The J gene is TRBJ2-5, the V gene TRBV6-1, with 7 positions matching TRBD1. The CDR3 loop spans 16 amino acids. Germline CDR1 is MNHNS and CDR2 is SASEGT. J was trimmed by 6 bases and V by 3 bases; bases with no gene match: 13.

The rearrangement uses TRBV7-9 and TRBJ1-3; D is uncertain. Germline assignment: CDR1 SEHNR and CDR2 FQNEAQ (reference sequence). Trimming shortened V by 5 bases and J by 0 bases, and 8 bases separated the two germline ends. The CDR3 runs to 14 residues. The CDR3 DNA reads TGTGCCAGCAGCGAGTTCGCCTCTGGAAACACCATATATTTT. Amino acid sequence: CASSEFASGNTIYF.

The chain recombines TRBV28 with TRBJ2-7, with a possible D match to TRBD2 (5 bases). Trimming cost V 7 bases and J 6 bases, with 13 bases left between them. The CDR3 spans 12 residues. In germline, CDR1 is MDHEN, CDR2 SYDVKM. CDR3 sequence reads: CASTPGTGEQYF. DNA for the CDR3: TGTGCCAGCACCCCGGGAACGGGCGAGCAGTACTTC.

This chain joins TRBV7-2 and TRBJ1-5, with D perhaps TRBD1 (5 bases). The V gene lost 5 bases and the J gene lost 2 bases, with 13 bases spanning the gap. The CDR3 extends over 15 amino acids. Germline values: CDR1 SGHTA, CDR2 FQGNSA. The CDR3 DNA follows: TGTGCCAGCAGCCTGGACACCCGGGGCAATCAGCCCCAGCATTTT. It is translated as CASSLDTRGNQPQHF. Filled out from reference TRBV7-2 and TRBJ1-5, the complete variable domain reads GAGVSQSPSNKVTEKGKDVELRCDPISGHTALYWYRQSLGQGLEFLIYFQGNSAPDKSGLPSDRFSAERTGGSVSTLTIQRTQQEDSAVYLCASSLDTRGNQPQHFGDGTRLSIL.

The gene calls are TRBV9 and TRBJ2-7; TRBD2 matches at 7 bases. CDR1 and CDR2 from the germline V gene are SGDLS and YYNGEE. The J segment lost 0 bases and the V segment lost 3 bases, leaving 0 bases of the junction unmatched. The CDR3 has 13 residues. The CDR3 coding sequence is TGTGCCAGCAGCGGCGGGAGCTCCTACGAGCAGTACTTC. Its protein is CASSGGSSYEQYF. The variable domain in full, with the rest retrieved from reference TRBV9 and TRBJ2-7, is DSGVTQTPKHLITATGQRVTLRCSPRSGDLSVYWYQQSLDQGLQFLIQYYNGEERAKGNILERFSAQQFPDLHSELNLSSLELGDSALYFCASSGGSSYEQYFGPGTRLTVT.

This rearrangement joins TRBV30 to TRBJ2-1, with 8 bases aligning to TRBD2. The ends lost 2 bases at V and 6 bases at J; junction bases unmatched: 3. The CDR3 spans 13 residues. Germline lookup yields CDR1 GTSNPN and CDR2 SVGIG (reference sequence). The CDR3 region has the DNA TGTGCCTGGAGTTCCGGGACTAGCAATGAGCAGTTCTTC. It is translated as CAWSSGTSNEQFF.

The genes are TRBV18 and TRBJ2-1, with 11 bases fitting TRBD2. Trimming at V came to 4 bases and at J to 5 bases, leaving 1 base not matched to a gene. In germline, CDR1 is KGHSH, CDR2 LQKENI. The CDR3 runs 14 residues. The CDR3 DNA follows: TGTGCCAGCTCACGACTAGCGGGAAACAATGAGCAGTTCTTC. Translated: CASSRLAGNNEQFF.

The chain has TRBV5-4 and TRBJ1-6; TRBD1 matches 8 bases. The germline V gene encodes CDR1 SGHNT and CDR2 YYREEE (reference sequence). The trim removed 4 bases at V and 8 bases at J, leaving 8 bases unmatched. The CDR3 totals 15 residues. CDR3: CASSPDGTGDSPLHF. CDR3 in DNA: TGTGCCAGCAGCCCCGACGGGACAGGCGATTCACCCCTCCACTTT.

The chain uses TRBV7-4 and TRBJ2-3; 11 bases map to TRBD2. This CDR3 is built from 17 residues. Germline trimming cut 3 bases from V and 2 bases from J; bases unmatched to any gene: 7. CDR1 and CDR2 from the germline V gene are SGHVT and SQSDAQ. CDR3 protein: CASSFAGTSGSTDTQYF. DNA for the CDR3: TGTGCCAGCAGCTTTGCCGGGACTAGCGGTTCCACAGATACGCAGTATTTT.

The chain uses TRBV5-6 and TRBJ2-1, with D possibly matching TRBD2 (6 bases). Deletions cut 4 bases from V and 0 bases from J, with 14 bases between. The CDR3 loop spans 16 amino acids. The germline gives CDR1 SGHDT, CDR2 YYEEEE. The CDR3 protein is CASSLSGRSSYNEQFF. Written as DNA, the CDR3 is TGTGCCAGCAGCCTATCCGGGAGAAGCTCCTACAATGAGCAGTTCTTC.

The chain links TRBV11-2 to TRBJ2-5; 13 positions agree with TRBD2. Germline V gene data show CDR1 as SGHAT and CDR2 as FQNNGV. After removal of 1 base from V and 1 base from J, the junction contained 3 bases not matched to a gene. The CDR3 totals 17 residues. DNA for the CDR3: TGTGCCAGCAGCTTAGGGGGACTAGCGGGACTCCAAGAGACCCAGTACTTC. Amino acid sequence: CASSLGGLAGLQETQYF.

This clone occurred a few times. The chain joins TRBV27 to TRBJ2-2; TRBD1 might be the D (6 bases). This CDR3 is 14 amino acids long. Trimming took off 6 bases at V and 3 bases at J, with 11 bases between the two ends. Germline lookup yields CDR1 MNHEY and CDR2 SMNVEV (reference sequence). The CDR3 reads CASSLNRDTGELFF. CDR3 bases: TGTGCCAGCAGCTTAAACAGGGACACCGGGGAGCTGTTTTTT.

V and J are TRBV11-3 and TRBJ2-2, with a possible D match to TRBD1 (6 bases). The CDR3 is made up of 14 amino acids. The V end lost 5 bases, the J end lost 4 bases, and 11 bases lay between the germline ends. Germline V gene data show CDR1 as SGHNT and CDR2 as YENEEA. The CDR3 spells CASSPGTSTGELFF. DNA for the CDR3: TGTGCCAGCAGCCCAGGGACATCCACCGGGGAGCTGTTTTTT.

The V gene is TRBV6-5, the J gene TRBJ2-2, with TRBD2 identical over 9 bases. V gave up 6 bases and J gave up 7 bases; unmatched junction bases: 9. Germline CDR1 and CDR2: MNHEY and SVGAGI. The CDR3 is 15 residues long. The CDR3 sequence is CASRSPGLASGELFF. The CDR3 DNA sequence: TGTGCCAGCAGATCACCGGGACTAGCAAGCGGGGAGCTGTTTTTT.

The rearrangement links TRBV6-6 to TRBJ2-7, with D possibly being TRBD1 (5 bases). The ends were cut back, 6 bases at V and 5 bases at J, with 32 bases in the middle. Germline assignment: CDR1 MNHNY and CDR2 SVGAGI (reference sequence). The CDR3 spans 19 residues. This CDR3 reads CASRRHVTETYIRVDEQYF. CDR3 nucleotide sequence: TGTGCCAGCAGGCGACACGTGACGGAAACTTACATCAGGGTGGACGAGCAGTACTTC.

The CDR3: CASSHDSYGNTIYF. CDR3 coding DNA: TGTGCCAGCAGCCACGATAGTTATGGAAACACCATATATTTT. The chain recombines TRBV14 with TRBJ1-3, with unresolved D. The CDR3 is 14 residues long. The germline V gene has CDR1 SGHDN and CDR2 FVKESK. Trimming cost V 3 bases and J 3 bases, with 9 bases left between them. Full variable domain (rest looked up from reference TRBV14 and TRBJ1-3): EAGVTQFPSHSVIEKGQTVTLRCDPISGHDNLYWYRRVMGKEIKFLLHFVKESKQDESGMPNNRFLAERTGGTYSTLKVQPAELEDSGVYFCASSHDSYGNTIYFGEGSWLTVV.